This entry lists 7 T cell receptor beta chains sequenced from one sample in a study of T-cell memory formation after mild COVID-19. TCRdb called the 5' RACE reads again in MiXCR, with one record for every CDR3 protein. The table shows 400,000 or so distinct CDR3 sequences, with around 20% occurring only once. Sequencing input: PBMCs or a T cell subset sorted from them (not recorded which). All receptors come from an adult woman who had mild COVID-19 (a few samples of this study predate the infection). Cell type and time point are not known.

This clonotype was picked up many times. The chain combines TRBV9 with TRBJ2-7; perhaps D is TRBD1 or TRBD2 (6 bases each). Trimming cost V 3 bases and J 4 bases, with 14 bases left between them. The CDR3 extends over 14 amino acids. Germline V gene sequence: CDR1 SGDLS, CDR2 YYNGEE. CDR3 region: CASSGGTSNYEQYF. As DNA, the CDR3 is TGTGCCAGCAGCGGCGGGACAAGTAATTACGAGCAGTACTTC.

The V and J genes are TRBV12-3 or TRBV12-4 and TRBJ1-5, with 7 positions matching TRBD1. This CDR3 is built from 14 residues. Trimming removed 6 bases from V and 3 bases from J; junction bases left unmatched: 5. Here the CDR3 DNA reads TGTGCCAGCAGGACTGACAGGGACAATCAGCCCCAGCATTTT. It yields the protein CASRTDRDNQPQHF.

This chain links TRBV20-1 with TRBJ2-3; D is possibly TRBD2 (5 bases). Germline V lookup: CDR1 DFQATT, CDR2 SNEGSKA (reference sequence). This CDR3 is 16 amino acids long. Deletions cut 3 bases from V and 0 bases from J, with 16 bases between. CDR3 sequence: CSASGRLAASTDTQYF. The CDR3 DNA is TGCAGTGCTAGTGGTCGGCTAGCCGCTAGCACAGATACGCAGTATTTT.

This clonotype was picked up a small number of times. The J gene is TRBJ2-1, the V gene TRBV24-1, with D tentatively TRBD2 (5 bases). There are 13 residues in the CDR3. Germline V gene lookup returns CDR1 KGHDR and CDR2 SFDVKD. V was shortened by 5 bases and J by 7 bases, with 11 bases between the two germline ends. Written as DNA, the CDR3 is TGTGCCACCAGTGGTAAACTAGAGAATGAGCAGTTCTTC. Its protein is CATSGKLENEQFF.

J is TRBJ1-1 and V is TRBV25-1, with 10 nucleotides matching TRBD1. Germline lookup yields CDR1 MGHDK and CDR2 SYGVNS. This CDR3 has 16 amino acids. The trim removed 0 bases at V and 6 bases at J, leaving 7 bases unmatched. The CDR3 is CASSEYLGGQGSEAFF. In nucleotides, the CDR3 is TGTGCCAGCAGTGAATATCTCGGGGGACAGGGGTCTGAAGCTTTCTTT.

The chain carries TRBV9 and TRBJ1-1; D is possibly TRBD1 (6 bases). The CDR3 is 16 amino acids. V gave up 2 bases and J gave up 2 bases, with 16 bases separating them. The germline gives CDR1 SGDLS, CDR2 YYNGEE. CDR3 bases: TGTGCCAGCAGCGTCGGAGACCGGGACATAAACACTGAAGCTTTCTTT. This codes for CASSVGDRDINTEAFF.

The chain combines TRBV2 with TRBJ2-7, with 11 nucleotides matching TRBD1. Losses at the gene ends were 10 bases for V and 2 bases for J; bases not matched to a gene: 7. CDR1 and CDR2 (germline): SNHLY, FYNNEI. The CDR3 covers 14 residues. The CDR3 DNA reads TGTGCCACCCGGGGACAGGGGGTCCCCTACGAGCAGTACTTC. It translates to CATRGQGVPYEQYF. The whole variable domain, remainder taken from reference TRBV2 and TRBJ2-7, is EPEVTQTPSHQVTQMGQEVILRCVPISNHLYFYWYRQILGQKVEFLVSFYNNEISEKSEIFDDQFSVERPDGSNFTLKIRSTKLEDSAMYFCATRGQGVPYEQYFGPGTRLTVT.